The sequence of this TCR beta chain was determined in a study of Tregs in tolerant kidney transplant recipients. Findings and limits, study-wide: Biological reproducibility was not directly addressed, but technical replication error appeared minimal. Findings come from small patient numbers and require larger validation. Activated donor B cell expansion appeared to reveal the most relevant donor-specific TCRbeta repertoire.

The CDR3 is 15 residues long. The trim removed 4 bases at V and 10 bases at J, leaving 9 bases unmatched. Germline lookup yields CDR1 LNHDA and CDR2 SQIVND (reference sequence). About this clone itself: Its target is unknown.

Generated by immunoSEQ multiplex PCR, the TCRdb table keeps only in-frame clones and is missing some. The data contain roughly 120,000 clones, almost 95% of them singletons. The chain joins TRBV19 to TRBJ2-1; TRBD2 aligns across 11 bases. This TCR came from a human donor in good health. Sequencing was done on a sample of CD4+ T cells from blood. The CDR3 loop reads CASSRGLAAPGEQFF. The CDR3 nucleotides read TGTGCCAGTAGTAGGGGACTAGCGGCCCCCGGGGAGCAGTTCTTC.